Each of the 19 T cell receptor beta chains below was sequenced from the same sample in a study of technical replicates of blood from a handful of donors. Libraries were prepared by immunoSEQ multiplex PCR; TCRdb keeps only in-frame clonotypes and omits some of them. This sample yields approximately 69,000 clones, of which 80% to 90% are seen a single time; approximately 5% belongs to the top ten. Sequencing was carried out using PBMCs. The receptors were sampled from a human donor in good health. Some clones in this sample may be carry-over from other donors' samples.

The V and J genes are TRBV7-2 and TRBJ1-1; no clear D gene. The CDR3 has 14 amino acids. Germline V gene sequence: CDR1 SGHTA, CDR2 FQGNSA. The V end lost 2 bases, the J end lost 0 bases, and 7 bases lay between the germline ends. CDR3 loop: CASSLNYVNTEAFF. Written as DNA, the CDR3 is TGTGCCAGCAGCTTAAATTATGTGAACACTGAAGCTTTCTTT.

This clone was observed a single time. The chain has TRBV6-5 and TRBJ2-6; D gene unclear. Germline assignment: CDR1 MNHEY and CDR2 SVGAGI. Between the trimmed V and J ends, which lost 5 bases and 4 bases, there was a span of 12 bases. The CDR3 length is 15 residues. In DNA form, the CDR3 reads TGTGCCAGCAGTCCGCCGCGCGTCGGGGCCAACGTCCTGACTTTC. Protein sequence: CASSPPRVGANVLTF.

The chain combines TRBV12-5 with TRBJ1-4; a possible D gene is TRBD1 (6 bases). Germline CDR1 and CDR2: LGHNT and FRNRAP. The CDR3 consists of 17 residues. V shed 4 bases and J shed 4 bases, with 19 bases lying between them. This CDR3 reads CASGSGHGVSNNEKLFF. As DNA, the CDR3 is TGTGCTAGTGGTTCGGGACACGGCGTCAGTAATAATGAAAAACTGTTTTTT.

The chain carries TRBV4-3 and TRBJ1-1; unclear D gene. This CDR3 has 13 residues. Per germline, CDR1 LGHNA and CDR2 YSLEER. V lost 4 bases and J 3 bases, leaving 9 bases between the germline ends. Here the CDR3 reads CASSPARDTEAFF. The CDR3 DNA reads as TGCGCCAGCAGCCCCGCGCGGGACACTGAAGCTTTCTTT.

V gene TRBV7-2 combines with J gene TRBJ2-3; 9 positions agree with TRBD2. CDR1 SGHTA and CDR2 FQGNSA come from the germline V gene. The CDR3 extends over 15 amino acids. Trimming at V came to 5 bases and at J to 5 bases, leaving 8 bases not matched to a gene. DNA of the CDR3: TGTGCCAGCAGCCCTCGGACTAGCGACGTAGATACGCAGTATTTT. Translated, it gives CASSPRTSDVDTQYF.

The chain recombines TRBV4-3 with TRBJ2-3, with 9 bases lining up with TRBD2. V shed 0 bases, J shed 11 bases, and the junction held 24 bases outside the gene matches. Germline-derived CDR1 and CDR2 are LGHNA and YSLEER. The CDR3 length is 20 residues. CDR3 sequence reads: CASSQDTPLSAGGPYFVQYF. The CDR3 coding sequence is TGCGCCAGCAGCCAAGATACACCCCTTTCGGCGGGAGGGCCTTATTTTGTGCAGTATTTT.

The chain recombines TRBV5-8 with TRBJ2-1; 11 nucleotides line up with TRBD1. The germline V gene has CDR1 SGHTS and CDR2 YDEGEE. This CDR3 has 15 residues. Trimming cost V 4 bases and J 7 bases; bases outside gene matches: 7. CDR3 region: CASSPGTGGLNEQFF. CDR3 in DNA: TGTGCCAGCAGCCCCGGGACAGGGGGTCTGAATGAGCAGTTCTTC. Full variable domain (outside the CDR3, taken from reference TRBV5-8 and TRBJ2-1): EAGVTQSPTHLIKTRGQQATLRCSPISGHTSVYWYQQALGLGLQFLLWYDEGEERNRGNFPPRFSGRQFPNYSSELNVNALELEDSALYLCASSPGTGGLNEQFFGPGTRLTVL.

The chain is built from TRBV7-2 and TRBJ2-3; TRBD2 matches at 11 bases. This CDR3 is built from 16 residues. Trimming at V came to 0 bases and at J to 8 bases, leaving 7 bases not matched to a gene. Germline assignment: CDR1 SGHTA and CDR2 FQGNSA. The CDR3 DNA reads TGTGCCAGCAGCTTAGCAATGGGACTAGCGGTCGGTACGCAGTATTTT. This translates into CASSLAMGLAVGTQYF.

The chain employs TRBV5-1 and TRBJ2-4; 7 positions match TRBD2. The CDR3 runs to 15 residues. V gave up 1 base and J gave up 7 bases; unmatched junction bases: 8. The germline gives CDR1 SGHRS, CDR2 YFSETQ. In DNA, the CDR3 is TGCGCCAGCAGCTTGATTTCGGGAGGTGGTAACATTCAGTACTTC. Its protein product is CASSLISGGGNIQYF.

This chain connects TRBV7-9 to TRBJ2-7; 11 positions match TRBD2. CDR1 and CDR2 from the germline V gene are SEHNR and FQNEAQ (reference sequence). CDR3 length: 17 amino acids. V dropped 2 bases and J dropped 5; count of bases not matched to a gene: 11. DNA for the CDR3: TGTGCCAGCAGCTTAACTAGCGGGAGATTGATCGGGAACGAGCAGTACTTC. It specifies CASSLTSGRLIGNEQYF.

The V and J genes are TRBV5-6 and TRBJ1-6, with 10 bases matching TRBD1. Trimming cost V 4 bases and J 8 bases; bases outside gene matches: 12. Per the germline V gene, CDR1 is SGHDT and CDR2 is YYEEEE. The CDR3 has 17 amino acids. In nucleotides, the CDR3 is TGTGCCAGCAGCGCCGGGACAGGGGTCCTAGAGGATTCACCCCTCCACTTT. This encodes CASSAGTGVLEDSPLHF.

The gene calls are TRBV7-9 and TRBJ2-1; 8 bases are shared with TRBD1. Germline CDR1 reads SEHNR; CDR2 reads FQNEAQ (reference sequence). V dropped 1 base and J dropped 2; count of bases not matched to a gene: 4. The CDR3 totals 16 residues. CDR3 nucleotide sequence: TGTGCCAGCAGCTTAGAGAGGACAGGGACCTACAATGAGCAGTTCTTC. This gives the protein CASSLERTGTYNEQFF. Drawing the rest from reference TRBV7-9 and TRBJ2-1, the complete variable domain is DTGVSQNPRHKITKRGQNVTFRCDPISEHNRLYWYRQTLGQGPEFLTYFQNEAQLEKSRLLSDRFSAERPKGSFSTLEIQRTEQGDSAMYLCASSLERTGTYNEQFFGPGTRLTVL.

The chain links TRBV9 to TRBJ2-1; possible D gene TRBD2, 6 bases. CDR1 and CDR2 from the germline V gene are SGDLS and YYNGEE. This CDR3 has 14 residues. The ends were cut back, 1 base at V and 6 bases at J, with 11 bases in the middle. Here the CDR3 reads CASSVRAGFNEQFF. The CDR3 DNA follows: TGTGCCAGCAGCGTACGGGCGGGGTTCAATGAGCAGTTCTTC.

V usage is TRBV9 and J usage is TRBJ2-2; 7 bases align to TRBD2. Germline trimming cut 0 bases from V and 5 bases from J; bases unmatched to any gene: 4. CDR1 SGDLS and CDR2 YYNGEE come from the germline V gene. This CDR3 has 15 amino acids. The CDR3: CASSVAAGETGELFF. CDR3 DNA: TGTGCCAGCAGCGTAGCCGCGGGGGAAACCGGGGAGCTGTTTTTT.

The J gene is TRBJ2-5, the V gene TRBV7-9; D is unresolved. The CDR3 has 14 residues. With 4 bases removed from V and 5 bases from J, the gap between germline ends came to 14 bases. Germline V CDR1 and CDR2: SEHNR, FQNEAQ (reference sequence). This chain's CDR3 is CASSSGRAGETQYF. CDR3 nucleotide sequence: TGTGCCAGCAGCTCAGGTAGAGCTGGCGAGACCCAGTACTTC.

The gene calls are TRBV5-1 and TRBJ2-1; 7 nucleotides agree with TRBD1. V lost 6 bases, J lost 8 bases, and 14 bases stayed unmatched. The CDR3 extends over 15 amino acids. The germline CDR1 and CDR2 sequences are SGHRS and YFSETQ. DNA of the CDR3: TGCGCCAGCACTTCCGGAGACAGGGACGTCGATGAGCAGTTCTTC. This translates into CASTSGDRDVDEQFF.

The chain recombines TRBV4-3 with TRBJ2-3, with TRBD1 as a possible D gene (6 bases). V lost 1 base and J 4 bases, leaving 12 bases between the germline ends. Germline lookup yields CDR1 LGHNA and CDR2 YSLEER. The CDR3 is 15 amino acids. This CDR3 reads CASSQAPRGADTQYF. The CDR3 bases are TGCGCCAGCAGCCAAGCCCCCAGGGGAGCAGATACGCAGTATTTT.

This chain links TRBV5-1 with TRBJ2-1, with a possible D match to TRBD1 (8 bases). Trimming removed 3 bases from V and 9 bases from J, with 13 bases in between. The CDR3 spans 13 residues. Germline CDR1 SGHRS, CDR2 YFSETQ. The CDR3 nucleotides are TGCGCCAGCAGCTCGGACAGGGAGGGTGAGCAGTTCTTC. Its protein is CASSSDREGEQFF.

The sample holds many counts of this clone. The gene calls are TRBV30 and TRBJ1-5; 11 positions match TRBD1. CDR1 and CDR2 from the germline V gene are GTSNPN and SVGIG (reference sequence). CDR3 length: 13 residues. V lost 3 bases to trimming and J lost 7 bases; unmatched junction nucleotides: 2. CDR3 sequence reads: CAWSGTGGQPQHF. As DNA, the CDR3 is TGTGCCTGGAGCGGGACAGGGGGACAGCCCCAGCATTTT.